This TCR beta chain was documented in a study of T cells in localized non-small cell lung cancer. V shed 2 bases and J 7 bases; nucleotides not matched to a gene: 6. The germline V gene encodes CDR1 SGHRS and CDR2 YFSETQ. The CDR3 covers 15 residues. Repertoires were generated with immunoSEQ multiplex PCR, while TCRdb's copy carries only in-frame clones and drops some. This sample has roughly 2,500 clones, with roughly 30% found just once. The sequencing here drew on lung tumor tissue, taken before any cancer treatment. The source of this sequence is a man aged 18 to 49 with stage I lung adenocarcinoma. This sequence joins TRBV5-1 and TRBJ2-2; 9 nucleotides match TRBD1. CDR3 sequence (DNA): TGCGCCAGCAGCTTAAGACAGGACAGGGGCGGGGAGCTGTTTTTT. This translates into CASSLRQDRGGELFF.